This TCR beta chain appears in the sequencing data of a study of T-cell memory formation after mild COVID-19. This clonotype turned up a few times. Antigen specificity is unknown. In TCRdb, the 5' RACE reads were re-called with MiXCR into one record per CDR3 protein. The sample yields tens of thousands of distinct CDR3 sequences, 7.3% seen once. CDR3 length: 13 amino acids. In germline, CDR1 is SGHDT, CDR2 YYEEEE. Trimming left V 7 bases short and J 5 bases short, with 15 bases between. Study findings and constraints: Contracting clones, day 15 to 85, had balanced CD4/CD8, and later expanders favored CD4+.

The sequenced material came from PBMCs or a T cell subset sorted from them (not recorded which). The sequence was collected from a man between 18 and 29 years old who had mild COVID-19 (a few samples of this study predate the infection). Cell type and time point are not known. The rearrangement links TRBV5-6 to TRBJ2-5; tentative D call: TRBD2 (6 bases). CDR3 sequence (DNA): TGTGCCAGCGGAGACGGGGGAAGGGAGACCCAGTACTTC. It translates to CASGDGGRETQYF.